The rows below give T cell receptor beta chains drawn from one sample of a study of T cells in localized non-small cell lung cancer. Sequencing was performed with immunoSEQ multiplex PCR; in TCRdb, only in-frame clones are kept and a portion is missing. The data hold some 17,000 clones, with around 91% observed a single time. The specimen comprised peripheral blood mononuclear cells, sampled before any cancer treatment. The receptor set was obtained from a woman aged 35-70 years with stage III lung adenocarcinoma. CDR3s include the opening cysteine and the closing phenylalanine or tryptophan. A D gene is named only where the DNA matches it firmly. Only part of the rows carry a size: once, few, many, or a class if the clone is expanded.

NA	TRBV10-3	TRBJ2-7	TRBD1	TGTGCCATCAGCCGACAGGGTACTTCCTACGAGCAGTACTTC	CAISRQGTSYEQYF
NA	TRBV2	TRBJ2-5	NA	TGTGCCAGCAGTGAACGTGCCCTAGGACTACCTTACTTC	CASSERALGLPYF
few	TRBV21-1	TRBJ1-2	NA	TGTGCCACCAGCGGGGGAGTGACAGGACAATATGGCTACACCTTC	CATSGGVTGQYGYTF
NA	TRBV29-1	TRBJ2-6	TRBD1	TGCAGCGTGGGGGACAGGGGCTCTGGGGCCAACGTCCTGACTTTC	CSVGDRGSGANVLTF
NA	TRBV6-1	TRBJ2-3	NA	TGTGCCAGCAGCCACCGGGACACAGATACGCAGTATTTT	CASSHRDTDTQYF
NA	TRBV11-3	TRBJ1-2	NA	TGTGCCAGCAGCCTCGGAAAGACCTATGGCTACACCTTC	CASSLGKTYGYTF
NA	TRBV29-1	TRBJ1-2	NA	TGCAGCGTTGAAGAAGAGGGCTCTTATGGCTACACCTTC	CSVEEEGSYGYTF
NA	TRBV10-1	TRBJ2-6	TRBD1	TGCGCCAGCAGTGGAGGGACAGGGGCCTCTGGGGCCAACGTCCTGACTTTC	CASSGGTGASGANVLTF
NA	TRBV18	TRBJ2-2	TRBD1	TGTGCCAGCTCACCGGGACAGGGGAACACCGGGGAGCTGTTTTTT	CASSPGQGNTGELFF
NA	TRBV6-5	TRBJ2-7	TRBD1	TGTGCCAGCAGTTCGTCCGGGACAGCATACGAGCAGTACTTC	CASSSSGTAYEQYF
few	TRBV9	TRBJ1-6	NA	TGTGCCAGCAGCGTAGGGGCAGGTTTGGAACCCCTCCACTTT	CASSVGAGLEPLHF
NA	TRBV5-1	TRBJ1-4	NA	TGCGCCAGCAGCTTGAGTTGGCAGGGTGGCGAAAAACTGTTTTTT	CASSLSWQGGEKLFF
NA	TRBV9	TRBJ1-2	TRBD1	TGTGCCAGCAGCCCGAGGACAGGTTTTGGCTACACCTTC	CASSPRTGFGYTF
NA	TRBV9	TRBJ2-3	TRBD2	TGTGCCAGCAGCGGGGGGAGGGAAGCAGATACGCAGTATTTT	CASSGGREADTQYF
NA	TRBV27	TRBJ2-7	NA	TGTGCCAGCAGCACAGTTAGCGAGCAGTACTTC	CASSTVSEQYF
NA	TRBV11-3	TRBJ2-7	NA	TGTGCCAGCAGCGATAATCGGGGTTTAAGCTACGAGCAGTACTTC	CASSDNRGLSYEQYF
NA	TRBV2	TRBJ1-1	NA	TGTGCCAGCAGCGTGGGCAGTCTAGGAGAAGCTTTCTTT	CASSVGSLGEAFF
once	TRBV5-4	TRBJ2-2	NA	TGTGCCACACAAACGGGCCCTACGAACACCGGGGAGCTGTTTTTT	CATQTGPTNTGELFF
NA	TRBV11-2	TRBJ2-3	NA	TGTGCCAGCAGCCCACCCCGGGACTCCGATACGCAGTATTTT	CASSPPRDSDTQYF
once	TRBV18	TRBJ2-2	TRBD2	TGTGCCAGCTCGCCGCTAGCGGGGTCCACCGGGGAGCTGTTTTTT	CASSPLAGSTGELFF
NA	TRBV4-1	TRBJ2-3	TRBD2	TGCGCCAGCGCTCGGGGGGGGACAGATACGCAGTATTTT	CASARGGTDTQYF
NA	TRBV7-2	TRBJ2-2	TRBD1	TGTGCCAGCAGCTTAAGAGGCGCCCCCGGGACAGGGGAAACCGGGGAGCTGTTTTTT	CASSLRGAPGTGETGELFF
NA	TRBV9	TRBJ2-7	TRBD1	TGTGCCAGCAGCGGGGACAGGAGCTACGAGCAGTACTTC	CASSGDRSYEQYF